This T cell receptor beta chain was obtained from a study of control samples from healthy donors and cancer patients. This clone was found a few times. Data came from immunoSEQ multiplex PCR; TCRdb stores just in-frame clones and leaves some out. Altogether some 110,000 clones are present, over 90% being singletons, with the ten largest covering 2% to 3%. Sequenced input: blood. This clonotype was obtained from a young man in good health.

The CDR3 DNA follows: TGCAGTGTGGGTAGGGGCACTGAAGCTTTCTTT. Amino acids: CSVGRGTEAFF. The genes are TRBV20-1 and TRBJ1-1; TRBD1 is a possible D gene (5 bases). The CDR3 runs 11 residues. Trimming shortened V by 7 bases and J by 4 bases, and 10 bases separated the two germline ends. Germline CDR1 reads DFQATT; CDR2 reads SNEGSKA (reference sequence).